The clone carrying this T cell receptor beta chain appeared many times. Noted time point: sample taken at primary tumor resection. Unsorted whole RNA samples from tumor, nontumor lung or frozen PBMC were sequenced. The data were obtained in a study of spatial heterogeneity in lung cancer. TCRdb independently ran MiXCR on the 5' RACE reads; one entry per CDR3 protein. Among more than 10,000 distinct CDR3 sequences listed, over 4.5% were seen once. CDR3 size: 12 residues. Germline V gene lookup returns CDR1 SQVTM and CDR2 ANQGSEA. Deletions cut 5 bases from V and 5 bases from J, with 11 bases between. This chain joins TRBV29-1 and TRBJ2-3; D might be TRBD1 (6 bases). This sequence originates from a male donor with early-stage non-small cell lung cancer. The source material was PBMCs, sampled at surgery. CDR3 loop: CSVCQGIDTQYF. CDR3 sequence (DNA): TGCAGCGTTTGTCAGGGGATAGATACGCAGTATTTT.